This TCR beta chain was recovered during a study of regulatory and conventional T cells in RAG deficiency. General study findings and limits: Shorter CDR3s in all patient subsets; >85% Treg-Tconv overlap in Omenn.

Turning to this clone: Its antigen is still unknown.

Sequencing used immunoSEQ multiplex PCR; TCRdb keeps in-frame clones, though not all of them. The table includes 6,000 to 8,000 clones, around nine tenths detected once. The germline V gene has CDR1 LNHDA and CDR2 SQIVND (reference sequence). V shed 8 bases and J 1 base; nucleotides not matched to a gene: 6. The CDR3 extends over 14 amino acids. The sorted regulatory T cells were CD4+, CD25-high and CD127-low, with genomic DNA sequenced. The sample also formed part of further work on regulatory T cells. That study adds: Primers: 52 TRBV forward and 13 TRBJ reverse.

The rearrangement uses TRBV19 and TRBJ1-2; the match to TRBD1 covers 8 bases. Source material: CD127- CD25+ CD4+ Tregs sorted from blood. The sequence came from a human donor in good health. CDR3: CASLRTGSNYGYTF. The DNA for the CDR3 is TGTGCCAGTCTGAGGACAGGGAGTAACTATGGCTACACCTTC.